The next 18 T cell receptor beta chains were all read from a single sample in a study of cytomegalovirus exposure and HLA in healthy donors. Primers for the PCR totalled 60 Vbeta and 13 Jbeta. The assay was immunoSEQ multiplex PCR, and TCRdb's table has in-frame clones only and misses some. The sample carries just over 95,000 clones, about four fifths recorded once. The sample was PBMCs. These receptors were taken from a woman aged 40-49 years in good health and CMV-seropositive.

The chain employs TRBV5-6 and TRBJ2-5; 9 bases are a match to TRBD1. The germline V gene encodes CDR1 SGHDT and CDR2 YYEEEE. The CDR3 has 15 amino acids. V was pared by 0 bases and J by 5 bases, with 5 bases of the junction left unmatched. The CDR3 DNA reads as TGTGCCAGCAGCTTGGTGGGGACAGGGAGGGAGACCCAGTACTTC. Translation gives CASSLVGTGRETQYF.

This chain connects TRBV11-1 to TRBJ2-1; possibly TRBD2 for D (5 bases). V was trimmed by 4 bases and J by 3 bases, leaving 10 bases between them. CDR1 is SGHAT, CDR2 FQDESV, per germline (reference sequence). This CDR3 region has 14 residues. CDR3 coding DNA: TGTGCCAGCAGCTACCTGACTAACTACAATGAGCAGTTCTTC. It yields the protein CASSYLTNYNEQFF. Full variable domain (remainder filled in from reference TRBV11-1 and TRBJ2-1): EAEVAQSPRYKITEKSQAVAFWCDPISGHATLYWYRQILGQGPELLVQFQDESVVDDSQLPKDRFSAERLKGVDSTLKIQPAELGDSAMYLCASSYLTNYNEQFFGPGTRLTVL.

This sequence joins TRBV18 and TRBJ1-1; D unclear. CDR1 is KGHSH and CDR2 is LQKENI in the germline V gene. The V and J ends lost 2 bases and 0 bases respectively, with 10 bases between them. This CDR3 is 15 amino acids long. CDR3 residues: CASSPATPMNTEAFF. CDR3 DNA sequence: TGTGCCAGCTCACCAGCGACACCCATGAACACTGAAGCTTTCTTT.

The CDR3 sequence: CASSISGSANIQYF. The DNA of the CDR3 is TGTGCCAGTAGTATTAGCGGGAGTGCGAACATTCAGTACTTC. This chain connects TRBV19 to TRBJ2-4, with TRBD2 identical over 9 bases. Germline lookup yields CDR1 LNHDA and CDR2 SQIVND (reference sequence). With V trimmed by 3 bases and J by 7 bases, 4 bases remained unmatched. The CDR3 contains 14 residues. The whole variable domain, filled in from reference TRBV19 and TRBJ2-4, reads DGGITQSPKYLFRKEGQNVTLSCEQNLNHDAMYWYRQDPGQGLRLIYYSQIVNDFQKGDIAEGYSVSREKKESFPLTVTSAQKNPTAFYLCASSISGSANIQYFGAGTRLSVL.

This chain links TRBV6-5 with TRBJ2-2; D gene uncertain. The CDR3 consists of 11 residues. Germline V gene data show CDR1 as MNHEY and CDR2 as SVGAGI. V was shortened by 4 bases and J by 6 bases, with 3 bases between the two germline ends. CDR3 nucleotides: TGTGCCAGCAGTTCCTCCGGGGAGCTGTTTTTT. Amino acids: CASSSSGELFF.

The genes are TRBV7-9 and TRBJ2-1, with 7 bases fitting TRBD1. The CDR3 runs 16 residues. The trim removed 6 bases at V and 0 bases at J, leaving 8 bases unmatched. CDR1 is SEHNR, CDR2 FQNEAQ, per germline (reference sequence). The CDR3 bases are TGTGCCAGCAGTCGAGACAGGGTTATCTCCTACAATGAGCAGTTCTTC. Protein: CASSRDRVISYNEQFF. Full variable domain (rest looked up from reference TRBV7-9 and TRBJ2-1): DTGVSQNPRHKITKRGQNVTFRCDPISEHNRLYWYRQTLGQGPEFLTYFQNEAQLEKSRLLSDRFSAERPKGSFSTLEIQRTEQGDSAMYLCASSRDRVISYNEQFFGPGTRLTVL.

CDR3 sequence: CASSLGLAGAREQYF. The CDR3, as DNA: TGTGCCAGCAGCTTGGGCCTAGCGGGAGCCCGAGAGCAGTACTTC. The chain employs TRBV5-6 and TRBJ2-7; 10 bases match TRBD2. The V gene's germline CDR1 is SGHDT and CDR2 YYEEEE. The V and J ends lost 0 bases and 7 bases, in that order; junction bases with no gene match: 7. The CDR3 covers 15 residues.

This clone came up once. The chain employs TRBV9 and TRBJ2-7, with 8 bases lining up with TRBD2. This CDR3 comprises 15 residues. Germline V gives CDR1 SGDLS, CDR2 YYNGEE. V lost 3 bases and J lost 2; bases outside the gene matches: 7. CDR3 DNA: TGTGCCAGCAGCGCGAGCGGGAGTGAGACCTACGAGCAGTACTTC. This codes for CASSASGSETYEQYF.

The V call is TRBV11-3, the J call TRBJ1-1; D is possibly TRBD1 (6 bases). CDR1 and CDR2 from the germline V gene are SGHNT and YENEEA. The CDR3 consists of 15 residues. Trimming left V 7 bases short and J 0 bases short, with 15 bases between. The CDR3 reads CASTPLTGMNTEAFF. The CDR3 DNA follows: TGTGCCAGCACCCCCTTGACAGGTATGAACACTGAAGCTTTCTTT.

The J gene is TRBJ2-3, the V gene TRBV7-3, with 10 bases lining up with TRBD2. V lost 3 bases to trimming and J lost 0 bases; unmatched junction nucleotides: 3. CDR1 and CDR2 from the germline V gene are SGHTA and FQGTGA. This CDR3 has 16 residues. In DNA form, the CDR3 reads TGTGCCAGCAGCTTCCGAGCGGGAGGGAGCACAGATACGCAGTATTTT. This gives the protein CASSFRAGGSTDTQYF.

The J gene is TRBJ1-5, the V gene TRBV28; possible D gene TRBD1, 5 bases. The germline V gene encodes CDR1 MDHEN and CDR2 SYDVKM. The CDR3 runs 13 residues. Trimming took off 6 bases at V and 6 bases at J, with 12 bases between the two ends. The CDR3 region is CASSRDSSQPQHF. The CDR3 bases are TGTGCCAGCAGCCGAGACAGCTCTCAGCCCCAGCATTTT.

The table lists this clone with a count of one. The V call is TRBV7-9, the J call TRBJ2-5; possibly TRBD2 for D (5 bases). Gene TRBJ2-7 matches the end of the DNA better, so the J call may be wrong. Germline assignment: CDR1 SEHNR and CDR2 FQNEAQ (reference sequence). The CDR3 contains 14 residues. The CDR3 spells CASQEGGESYEQYF. DNA of the CDR3: TGTGCCAGCCAGGAAGGAGGCGAATCCTACGAGCAGTACTTC.

The V gene is TRBV4-1, the J gene TRBJ2-1, with TRBD2 matching over 8 bases. The CDR3 sequence is 15 residues long. V dropped 4 bases and J dropped 0; count of bases not matched to a gene: 2. CDR1 and CDR2 from the germline V gene are MGHRA and YSYEKL. The CDR3 here is CASSLGTSSYNEQFF. In nucleotides, the CDR3 is TGCGCCAGCAGCCTCGGGACTAGCTCCTACAATGAGCAGTTCTTC.

On this clone itself: Germline is not matched at one junction end, which may reflect a read error. This chain connects TRBV6-6 to TRBJ1-5; maybe TRBD1 (6 bases). This CDR3 is built from 14 residues. Per germline, CDR1 MNHNY and CDR2 SVGAGI (reference sequence). The CDR3 DNA sequence: TGTGCCGGCAGACAGGATTATAGCAATCAGCCCCAGCATTTT. It is translated as CAGRQDYSNQPQHF.

The chain joins TRBV6-1 to TRBJ2-6; maybe TRBD1 (6 bases). The CDR3 runs to 16 residues. The V end lost 1 base, the J end lost 2 bases, and 9 bases lay between the germline ends. CDR1 and CDR2 (germline): MNHNS, SASEGT. CDR3 nucleotide sequence: TGTGCCAGCAGTGAAGGAGGGGGTGCTGGGGCCAACGTCCTGACTTTC. It is translated as CASSEGGGAGANVLTF.

This clone was counted a few times. V and J are TRBV19 and TRBJ2-3; maybe TRBD2 (6 bases). CDR3 length: 15 amino acids. Germline V CDR1 and CDR2: LNHDA, SQIVND (reference sequence). Trimming shortened V by 6 bases and J by 3 bases, and 16 bases separated the two germline ends. CDR3 residues: CASSLPGEGTDTQYF. CDR3 nucleotides: TGTGCCAGTAGCCTACCGGGGGAAGGGACAGATACGCAGTATTTT. The full variable domain, with the rest looked up from reference TRBV19 and TRBJ2-3, is DGGITQSPKYLFRKEGQNVTLSCEQNLNHDAMYWYRQDPGQGLRLIYYSQIVNDFQKGDIAEGYSVSREKKESFPLTVTSAQKNPTAFYLCASSLPGEGTDTQYFGPGTRLTVL.

Here the CDR3 reads CAIRTGLDTEAFF. In DNA, the CDR3 is TGTGCCATCAGGACAGGGTTGGACACTGAAGCTTTCTTT. The chain carries TRBV6-1 and TRBJ1-1; 8 bases are shared with TRBD1. CDR1 and CDR2 (germline): MNHNS, SASEGT. V lost 10 bases to trimming and J lost 3 bases; unmatched junction nucleotides: 7. The CDR3 is made up of 13 amino acids.

The J gene is TRBJ2-1, the V gene TRBV2; a weak D match, TRBD2 (6 bases). Looked up from germline, CDR1 is SNHLY and CDR2 is FYNNEI. V was pared by 4 bases and J by 10 bases, with 17 bases between. This CDR3 contains 14 residues. In nucleotides, the CDR3 is TGTGCCAGCAGTGTCGGGAGCTGGTCGATGGAGCAGTTCTTC. Amino acid sequence: CASSVGSWSMEQFF.